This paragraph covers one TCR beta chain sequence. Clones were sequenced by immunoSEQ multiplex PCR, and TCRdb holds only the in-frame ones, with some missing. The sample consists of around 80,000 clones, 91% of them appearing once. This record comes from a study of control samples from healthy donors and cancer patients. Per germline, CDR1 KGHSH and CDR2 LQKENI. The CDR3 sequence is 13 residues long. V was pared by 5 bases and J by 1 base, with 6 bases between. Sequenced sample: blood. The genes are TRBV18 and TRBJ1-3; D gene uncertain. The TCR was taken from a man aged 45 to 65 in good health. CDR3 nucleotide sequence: TGTGCCAGCTCAGAAGATTCTGGAAACACCATATATTTT. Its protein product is CASSEDSGNTIYF.